A selection of T cell receptor beta chains follows, all from one sample in a study of T-cell memory formation after mild COVID-19. TCRdb re-called the 5' RACE reads through MiXCR, storing one row per CDR3 protein. The profile shows about 260,000 distinct CDR3 sequences, 15% to 20% of them singletons. Input material: PBMCs or a T cell subset sorted from them (not recorded which). These receptors originate from a man younger than 35 who had mild COVID-19 (a few samples of this study predate the infection). Cell type and time point are not known. Both conserved end residues are part of each CDR3. A D gene is named only where the DNA matches it firmly. The listing skips clone size in some rows; elsewhere it reads once, few, many or a size class.

d_gene,v_gene,abundance,j_gene,CDR3nt,CDR3aa
TRBD2,TRBV20-1,few,TRBJ2-4,TGCAGTGCTAGAGATCCTCGGGGACTAGTACACATTCAGTACTTC,CSARDPRGLVHIQYF
NA,TRBV7-9,NA,TRBJ2-2,TGTGTCAGCAGCCACCAGTCGGGACGGGCAAACACCGGGGAGCTGTTTTTT,CVSSHQSGRANTGELFF
TRBD2,TRBV9,NA,TRBJ2-5,TGTGCCAGCAGCAGCGGGGCCGCTACCCAAGAGACCCAGTACTTC,CASSSGAATQETQYF
NA,TRBV20-1,many,TRBJ2-7,TGCAGTGCTAGAGATCGGGCAACCTACGAGCAGTACTTC,CSARDRATYEQYF
NA,TRBV2,NA,TRBJ1-5,TGTGCCAGCAACCCGGGGGTAGAGAGCAATCAGCCCCAGCATTTT,CASNPGVESNQPQHF
NA,TRBV18,NA,TRBJ1-4,TGTGCCAGCACCGGACTAACTTTTACAACTAATGAAAAACTGTTTTTT,CASTGLTFTTNEKLFF
NA,TRBV29-1,few,TRBJ2-7,TGCAGCGCCAGTGCGCTGGGGGACTACGAGCAGTACTTC,CSASALGDYEQYF
NA,TRBV6-2/TRBV6-3,NA,TRBJ2-5,TGTGCCAGCAGTTACTCCGGGACAACAGGGACCCAGTACTTC,CASSYSGTTGTQYF
NA,TRBV30,NA,TRBJ1-3,TGTGCCTGGAGAACTTTTCGGATTTCTGGAAACACCATATATTTT,CAWRTFRISGNTIYF
NA,TRBV5-4,NA,TRBJ2-3,TGTGCCAGCAGCTTGGGGGGGGCTGCAGATACGCAGTATTTT,CASSLGGAADTQYF
TRBD1,TRBV29-1,NA,TRBJ1-1,TGCAGCGTTGAAGGTAAAGGGACAGGGGTGAACACTGAAGCTTTCTTT,CSVEGKGTGVNTEAFF
NA,TRBV4-3,NA,TRBJ2-1,TGCGCCAGCAGCCAAGATTCCGGGGTGAGCTCCTACAATGAGCAGTTCTTC,CASSQDSGVSSYNEQFF
TRBD2,TRBV29-1,NA,TRBJ2-2,TGCAGCGTTGAAATGGCGGGGGTTACCACCGGGGAGCTGTTTTTT,CSVEMAGVTTGELFF
NA,TRBV4-2,few,TRBJ1-5,TGTGCCAGCAGCGGAGCGAGCCAAGGAGGACAGCCCCAGCATTTT,CASSGASQGGQPQHF
NA,TRBV5-1,many,TRBJ2-3,TGTGCCAGCAGTTACACAGATACGCAGTATTTT,CASSYTDTQYF
TRBD2,TRBV20-1,once,TRBJ2-5,TGCAGTGCTAATAGTCGGATAGGCCTATTTAGCGGGAGCCCCGGGGAGACCCAGTACTTC,CSANSRIGLFSGSPGETQYF
TRBD1,TRBV18,few,TRBJ1-5,TGTGCCAGCTCACCGGGGACAGGGAGTCAGCCCCAGCATTTT,CASSPGTGSQPQHF
NA,TRBV5-1,few,TRBJ1-1,TGCGCCAGCCAGTTTTCACCGGACACTGAAGCTTTCTTT,CASQFSPDTEAFF
TRBD1,TRBV6-2/TRBV6-3,NA,TRBJ1-5,TGTGCCAGCAACGGACAGGGAGCGCCTCAGCCCCAGCATTTT,CASNGQGAPQPQHF
NA,TRBV7-9,many,TRBJ1-6,TGTGCCAGCAGCTTAGCTGGTGTCGGGAGGGTGGATTCACCCCTCCACTTT,CASSLAGVGRVDSPLHF
NA,TRBV20-1,NA,TRBJ2-6,TGCAGTGCTAGAAGTAGGCCTGGGGCCAACGTCCTGACTTTC,CSARSRPGANVLTF
TRBD1,TRBV5-1,NA,TRBJ2-1,TGCGCCAGCAGTCAAGACAGGGGAGATGAGCAGTTCTTC,CASSQDRGDEQFF
TRBD1,TRBV6-5,few,TRBJ1-1,TGTGCCAGGGTGCCCCGGGACAGGAACACTGAAGCTTTCTTT,CARVPRDRNTEAFF
TRBD1,TRBV28,NA,TRBJ1-1,TGTGCCAGCAGGGACAGGGGGTCCACTGAAGCTTTCTTT,CASRDRGSTEAFF
TRBD1,TRBV29-1,NA,TRBJ1-5,TGCAGCGTTGAGACAGGGGTGGGTCAGCCCCAGCATTTT,CSVETGVGQPQHF
NA,TRBV21-1,NA,TRBJ2-7,TGTGCCAGCAGCAGCGGGTGGCGGGAACCGAGGACCTACGAGCAGTACTTC,CASSSGWREPRTYEQYF
TRBD2,TRBV19,few,TRBJ2-1,TGTGCCAGTAGTATCCGGCTAGCGGGGAACAATGAGCAGTTCTTC,CASSIRLAGNNEQFF
TRBD2,TRBV10-1,few,TRBJ2-1,TGCGCCAGCAGTGAGCTGGCTAGCGGGGACAATGAGCAGTTCTTC,CASSELASGDNEQFF
NA,TRBV5-5,few,TRBJ2-3,TGTGCCAGCAGTCCGCGGACGGTGAGCACAGATACGCAGTATTTT,CASSPRTVSTDTQYF
NA,TRBV5-1,NA,TRBJ2-7,TGCGCCAGCAGCTTGGCATCGTCCTCCTACGAGCAGTACTTC,CASSLASSSYEQYF
NA,TRBV9,NA,TRBJ1-1,TGTGCCAGCAGCGTAGGGGGAAGGACTGAAGCTTTCTTT,CASSVGGRTEAFF
NA,TRBV20-1,NA,TRBJ1-5,TGCAGTGCTAGAGATGCGGGCCGGGAGGGCAATCAGCCCCAGCATTTT,CSARDAGREGNQPQHF
TRBD1,TRBV9,NA,TRBJ2-7,TGTGCCAGCAGCGTAGCCCCGACAGGGAGCTACGAGCAGTACTTC,CASSVAPTGSYEQYF
NA,TRBV5-1,NA,TRBJ2-5,TGCGCCAGCAGCACAGGGATGGAGACCCAGTACTTC,CASSTGMETQYF
NA,TRBV10-3,NA,TRBJ1-1,TGTGCCATCAGTGACCCTCGGAACACTGAAGCTTTCTTT,CAISDPRNTEAFF
NA,TRBV7-9,few,TRBJ1-3,TGTGCCTTATCGCGAGACACCATATATTTT,CALSRDTIYF
NA,TRBV6-5,many,TRBJ2-1,TGTGCCAGCAGTTATGGAACGTACAATGAGCAGTTCTTC,CASSYGTYNEQFF
NA,TRBV7-2,many,TRBJ1-4,TGTGCCAGCAGCTTCGGTGCAACTAATGAAAAACTGTTTTTT,CASSFGATNEKLFF
TRBD2,TRBV12-3/TRBV12-4,few,TRBJ2-3,TGTGCCAGCGTCCCGGGGGGACCATACACAGATACGCAGTATTTT,CASVPGGPYTDTQYF
NA,TRBV5-4,few,TRBJ1-5,TGTGCCAGCAGCTCTCCCGGGTCTGGACAGCCCCAGCATTTT,CASSSPGSGQPQHF
TRBD1,TRBV7-6,few,TRBJ2-7,TGTGCCAGCAGCTGGCGGACAGGGGGAGGGTACGAGCAGTACTTC,CASSWRTGGGYEQYF